The present entry profiles one TCR beta chain with its context. The CDR3 is 17 amino acids. V lost 3 bases, J lost 3 bases, and 10 bases stayed unmatched. Germline CDR1 and CDR2: PRHDT and FYEKMQ (reference sequence). This entry belongs to a study of blood T cell repertoires in COVID-19. About the study: T cells, B-cell-depleted T cells, or PBMCs provided the cDNA or gDNA that served as material.

Per the original methods: Reference gene primer amplification gave estimated nucleated cell counts. The data were produced by immunoSEQ multiplex PCR, yet TCRdb's version contains in-frame clones alone and is incomplete. V, J and clone size reflect that table, while D and trimming were determined from the DNA. The sample includes about 110,000 clones, roughly 88% of them seen just once. This TCR was recovered from a human donor in a cohort sampled during active COVID-19. The chain links TRBV13 to TRBJ1-1, with 10 bases matching TRBD1. Input material: peripheral blood. The CDR3 loop is CASSFTGTGAEDTEAFF. As DNA, the CDR3 is TGTGCCAGCAGCTTTACCGGGACAGGGGCGGAGGACACTGAAGCTTTCTTT.